One and the same sample provided the 10 T cell receptor beta chains below, sequenced in a study of CD8 T cells in ankylosing spondylitis. Each CDR3 protein gets one entry after TCRdb re-called the 5' RACE reads with MiXCR. The sample consists of around 150,000 distinct CDR3 sequences, 18% of them appearing once. The sample consisted of blood, either unsorted or a sorted T cell fraction (not recorded which). Source of these receptors: a male donor with ankylosing spondylitis or in good health (not recorded which).

This clonotype has a count of ten or more. V gene TRBV12-3 or TRBV12-4 combines with J gene TRBJ2-7; 7 bases align to TRBD2. With 6 bases clipped from V and 2 bases from J, the junction kept 7 bases outside the gene matches. The CDR3 runs 14 residues. CDR3 amino acids: CASRVVGGPYEQYF. The DNA of the CDR3 is TGTGCCAGCAGGGTGGTGGGAGGGCCCTACGAGCAGTACTTC.

This clonotype was counted at least ten times. The chain uses TRBV5-1 and TRBJ2-1; TRBD1 matches at 9 bases. This CDR3 is 15 amino acids long. Germline V CDR1 and CDR2: SGHRS, YFSETQ. After removal of 4 bases from V and 4 bases from J, the junction contained 6 bases not matched to a gene. In DNA, the CDR3 is TGCGCCAGCAGCGAGGACAGGGGCGCGTACAATGAGCAGTTCTTC. It is translated as CASSEDRGAYNEQFF.

This clonotype was detected ten times or more. The V and J genes are TRBV3-1 and TRBJ2-4; TRBD2 matches 11 bases. J was trimmed by 0 bases and V by 6 bases; bases with no gene match: 10. Germline CDR1 reads LGHDT; CDR2 reads YNNKEL (reference sequence). The CDR3 consists of 18 residues. CDR3 nucleotides: TGTGCCAGCAGTCCGGCCCCGGGACTAGCGGTAGCCAAAAACATTCAGTACTTC. This gives the protein CASSPAPGLAVAKNIQYF.

This clonotype occurred many times. V and J are TRBV29-1 and TRBJ1-1; D not certain. Trimming shortened V by 5 bases and J by 5 bases, and 15 bases separated the two germline ends. This CDR3 spans 13 amino acids. Germline V lookup: CDR1 SQVTM, CDR2 ANQGSEA. The CDR3 spells CSVITVPRTEAFF. In nucleotides, the CDR3 is TGCAGCGTTATCACGGTCCCGAGGACTGAAGCTTTCTTT.

This chain links TRBV28 with TRBJ1-2, with TRBD1 matching 9 bases. Germline trimming cut 6 bases from V and 4 bases from J; bases unmatched to any gene: 6. CDR3 size: 14 residues. Germline lookup yields CDR1 MDHEN and CDR2 SYDVKM. CDR3 DNA sequence: TGTGCCAGCAGCTCAGGGACAGGGACCTATGGCTACACCTTC. This gives the protein CASSSGTGTYGYTF.

This clonotype has only a few counts. This chain joins TRBV12-3 or TRBV12-4 and TRBJ2-7; TRBD1 matches 9 bases. Unmatched junction bases numbered 7, after V lost 7 bases and J lost 3 bases. CDR3 length equals 14 residues. CDR3 amino acids: CASIGTGQGYEQYF. The CDR3 DNA reads TGTGCCAGCATTGGGACAGGGCAGGGCTACGAGCAGTACTTC.

The chain's CDR3 is CASRRTSGAYEQYF. The CDR3, as DNA: TGTGCCAGCAGGAGGACTAGCGGAGCCTACGAGCAGTACTTC. The chain is built from TRBV6-5 and TRBJ2-7, with TRBD2 matching over 10 bases. Germline CDR1 MNHEY, CDR2 SVGAGI. The CDR3 extends over 14 amino acids. V lost 6 bases, J lost 2 bases, and 4 bases stayed unmatched.

This clonotype was seen a few times. The chain links TRBV6-6 to TRBJ1-1; D call uncertain. The germline gives CDR1 MNHNY, CDR2 SVGAGI (reference sequence). Trimming stripped 6 bases from V and 1 base from J, with 6 bases between. There are 12 residues in the CDR3. CDR3: CASRSANTEAFF. CDR3 coding DNA: TGTGCCAGCAGGTCAGCGAACACTGAAGCTTTCTTT.

The rearrangement uses TRBV5-1 and TRBJ2-2; 7 bases align to TRBD1. This CDR3 spans 14 amino acids. With 5 bases clipped from V and 2 bases from J, the junction kept 3 bases outside the gene matches. CDR1 and CDR2 (germline): SGHRS, YFSETQ. The CDR3: CASRRQGNTGELFF. CDR3 nucleotide sequence: TGCGCCAGCAGAAGACAGGGAAACACCGGGGAGCTGTTTTTT.

The chain links TRBV29-1 to TRBJ2-5; 7 bases fit TRBD1. Germline assignment: CDR1 SQVTM and CDR2 ANQGSEA. The CDR3 is made up of 13 amino acids. V trimming: 4 bases; J trimming: 5 bases; junction bases outside the gene matches: 7. The CDR3 DNA reads TGCAGCGTTGTGGGCAGGGGACAGGAGACCCAGTACTTC. Amino acids: CSVVGRGQETQYF.